This T cell receptor beta chain was identified during a study of blood T cell repertoires in COVID-19. This clone was picked up one time. Profiling relied on immunoSEQ multiplex PCR, and the TCRdb table lists in-frame clones only, not all of them. The top ten hold 4% to 5% of the sample, which has some 270,000 clones, approximately 92% seen once. With 4 bases clipped from V and 0 bases from J, the junction kept 3 bases outside the gene matches. Per germline, CDR1 SGHTS and CDR2 YDEGEE. This CDR3 has 15 amino acids. The clonotype originates from a woman in her forties who had recovered from COVID-19. This rearrangement joins TRBV5-8 to TRBJ2-2, with 7 bases fitting TRBD2. The material sequenced was peripheral blood. The CDR3 is CASSPSGTNTGELFF. The CDR3 region has the DNA TGTGCCAGCAGCCCTAGCGGAACGAACACCGGGGAGCTGTTTTTT.